Each of the 22 T cell receptor beta chains below was sequenced from the same sample in a study of shared clonotypes between healthy human individuals. Clones were read by immunoSEQ multiplex PCR, and TCRdb kept only the in-frame ones, dropping some. Of fewer than 150,000 clones listed, around two thirds are singletons. Sequenced sample: memory CD8+ T cells sorted from blood. As to subset: CD45RO+ cells pooled with CCR7-negative TemRA cells. These receptors all stem from a woman aged 25 to 39 in good health.

V and J are TRBV7-9 and TRBJ2-2; D tentatively fits TRBD1 or TRBD2 (6 bases each). This CDR3 region has 16 residues. The ends were cut back, 1 base at V and 4 bases at J, with 13 bases in the middle. The germline gives CDR1 SEHNR, CDR2 FQNEAQ (reference sequence). The CDR3 region has the DNA TGTGCCAGCAGCTTAGTACTGGGGGGCTTCACCGGGGAGCTGTTTTTT. It is translated as CASSLVLGGFTGELFF.

The chain recombines TRBV5-4 with TRBJ2-1; 8 nucleotides agree with TRBD2. The CDR3 spans 16 residues. Germline V gene sequence: CDR1 SGHNT, CDR2 YYREEE (reference sequence). J lost 8 bases, V lost 4 bases, and 14 bases had no gene match. CDR3 loop: CASSGGGREVFDEQFF. The CDR3 coding sequence is TGTGCCAGCAGCGGCGGTGGGCGGGAGGTTTTCGATGAGCAGTTCTTC.

This clone was detected only a few times. The chain carries TRBV5-6 and TRBJ1-5, with D unresolved. The CDR3 consists of 14 residues. Trimming pared 0 bases from V and 3 bases from J, leaving 7 bases between. Germline V gives CDR1 SGHDT, CDR2 YYEEEE. CDR3 DNA: TGTGCCAGCAGCTTGGACGGAGACAATCAGCCCCAGCATTTT. Protein product: CASSLDGDNQPQHF.

This rearrangement joins TRBV7-9 to TRBJ2-5; the match to TRBD2 covers 8 bases. The germline gives CDR1 SEHNR, CDR2 FQNEAQ (reference sequence). Trimming took 1 base from V and 6 from J; bases not matched to a gene: 10. The CDR3 is 16 amino acids. The CDR3 is CASSLGGLAGSKTQYF. CDR3 bases: TGTGCCAGCAGCTTAGGTGGACTAGCCGGGAGCAAGACCCAGTACTTC.

The V and J genes are TRBV19 and TRBJ1-5, with TRBD1 matching over 7 bases. This CDR3 has 15 amino acids. Unmatched junction bases numbered 4, after V lost 1 base and J lost 4 bases. Per the germline V gene, CDR1 is LNHDA and CDR2 is SQIVND (reference sequence). CDR3 region: CASSIVGQSNQPQHF. The CDR3 region has the DNA TGTGCCAGTAGTATAGTGGGACAGAGTAATCAGCCCCAGCATTTT. The full variable domain, completed using reference TRBV19 and TRBJ1-5, is DGGITQSPKYLFRKEGQNVTLSCEQNLNHDAMYWYRQDPGQGLRLIYYSQIVNDFQKGDIAEGYSVSREKKESFPLTVTSAQKNPTAFYLCASSIVGQSNQPQHFGDGTRLSIL.

This clone was found once. The V call is TRBV27, the J call TRBJ2-5; D is possibly TRBD1 (5 bases). This CDR3 has 16 residues. Germline assignment: CDR1 MNHEY and CDR2 SMNVEV (reference sequence). V lost 6 bases and J lost 3, with 20 bases in between. This CDR3 is CASSLNVGQIKETQYF. The CDR3 DNA reads as TGTGCCAGCAGCCTCAACGTTGGACAAATAAAAGAGACCCAGTACTTC.

The rearrangement uses TRBV7-9 and TRBJ1-2; D remains unclear. The V end was cut by 8 bases, the J end by 6 bases, with 13 bases between. In germline, CDR1 is SEHNR, CDR2 FQNEAQ (reference sequence). This CDR3 comprises 12 residues. The CDR3 sequence: CASGPREHGYTF. The CDR3 DNA follows: TGTGCCAGCGGACCCCGAGAGCATGGCTACACCTTC.

This clone was detected once. With a much larger clone just one base away, this may be a read error. The chain has TRBV17 and TRBJ1-1; the table's TRBD1 call for D was not verified on the DNA. Being an ORF, TRBV17 has a function that is uncertain. CDR3 length: 14 residues. CDR3 residues: CASSASTENTEAFF. The CDR3 DNA is TGTGCCAGCAGCGCCTCGACAGAGAACACTGAAGCTTTCTTT.

In its sample, this clone was seen a few times. This sequence joins TRBV11-2 and TRBJ1-1; no definite D call. V gave up 5 bases and J gave up 2 bases, with 6 bases separating them. Germline CDR1 reads SGHAT; CDR2 reads FQNNGV. The CDR3 contains 12 residues. In DNA, the CDR3 is TGTGCCAGCAGCAGCTATAACACTGAAGCTTTCTTT. Residues: CASSSYNTEAFF.

The chain couples TRBV6-6 to TRBJ1-2, with D tentatively TRBD1 (6 bases). Between the trimmed V and J ends, which lost 3 bases and 6 bases, there was a span of 17 bases. Germline-derived CDR1 and CDR2 are MNHNY and SVGAGI (reference sequence). The CDR3 extends over 15 amino acids. The CDR3 nucleotides are TGTGCCAGCAGTTATGTCTCAGGAGGGGGAGATGGCTACACCTTC. This translates into CASSYVSGGGDGYTF.

The chain uses TRBV7-8 and TRBJ2-3; the D gene is possibly TRBD2 (5 bases). CDR3 length: 15 amino acids. Trimming shortened V by 1 base and J by 2 bases, and 10 bases separated the two germline ends. Germline CDR1 is SGHVS and CDR2 is FQNEAQ. The CDR3 is CASSLEDYPTDTQYF. The CDR3 coding sequence is TGTGCCAGCAGCTTAGAAGACTACCCCACAGATACGCAGTATTTT.

The chain combines TRBV5-1 with TRBJ1-1, with 9 bases identical to TRBD1. Trimming removed 4 bases from V and 1 base from J; junction bases left unmatched: 5. The CDR3 spans 15 residues. Looked up from germline, CDR1 is SGHRS and CDR2 is YFSETQ. CDR3 sequence: CASSRQGETNTEAFF. CDR3 in DNA: TGCGCCAGCAGCAGACAGGGGGAAACGAACACTGAAGCTTTCTTT.

The V and J genes are TRBV6-5 and TRBJ2-7; D tentatively fits TRBD1 or TRBD2 (7 bases each). V shed 6 bases and J shed 2 bases, with 14 bases lying between them. CDR1 and CDR2 from the germline V gene are MNHEY and SVGAGI. There are 14 residues in the CDR3. The CDR3 loop is CASSPQGGAYEQYF. For the CDR3, the DNA is TGTGCCAGCAGCCCCCAGGGGGGGGCCTACGAGCAGTACTTC.

As concerns this clone: With only one base between it and a far larger clone, this is likely a read error. The chain employs TRBV11-2 and TRBJ2-5; perhaps TRBD1 as D (5 bases). Judging by the DNA end, TRBJ2-7 fits better; the J call may be wrong. The CDR3 sequence is 15 residues long. Germline lookup yields CDR1 SGHAT and CDR2 FQNNGV. This CDR3 reads CASSIPGAQSYEQYF. The CDR3 DNA is TGTGCCAGCAGCATTCCTGGGGCGCAATCCTACGAGCAGTACTTC.

This chain joins TRBV29-1 and TRBJ2-1, with D possibly matching TRBD2 (5 bases). The V end lost 3 bases, the J end lost 7 bases, and 28 bases lay between the germline ends. The CDR3 totals 18 residues. CDR1 SQVTM and CDR2 ANQGSEA come from the germline V gene. The CDR3 region is CSVDLTEGGELSVNEQFF. The CDR3 DNA follows: TGCAGCGTTGATTTAACAGAGGGCGGCGAGCTTAGTGTAAATGAGCAGTTCTTC.

V gene TRBV18 combines with J gene TRBJ2-1; 7 positions agree with TRBD2. V shed 6 bases, J shed 8 bases, and the junction held 13 bases outside the gene matches. This CDR3 region has 15 residues. CDR1 and CDR2 (germline): KGHSH, LQKENI. CDR3 sequence: CASSAGVGRGDEQFF. CDR3 nucleotide sequence: TGTGCCAGCTCGGCGGGAGTCGGCAGAGGCGATGAGCAGTTCTTC.

The J gene is TRBJ1-4, the V gene TRBV7-9; D remains unclear. Trimming stripped 5 bases from V and 3 bases from J, with 13 bases between. Germline V gene data show CDR1 as SEHNR and CDR2 as FQNEAQ (reference sequence). The CDR3 consists of 15 residues. The CDR3 here is CASSHMGGANEKLFF. The CDR3 DNA follows: TGTGCCAGCAGCCACATGGGAGGAGCTAATGAAAAACTGTTTTTT.

The chain recombines TRBV5-5 with TRBJ2-7; 16 bases agree with TRBD2. V dropped 4 bases and J dropped 7; count of bases not matched to a gene: 14. There are 18 residues in the CDR3. Germline CDR1 SGHKS, CDR2 YYEKEE (reference sequence). The CDR3 DNA sequence: TGTGCCAGCAGCCCTCGGGGACTAGCGGGAGGGCCGGCGAGGGAGCAGTACTTC. Translating it yields CASSPRGLAGGPAREQYF.

This clone appeared a few times. The chain's CDR3 is CAWSVGTSGSTDTQYF. CDR3 DNA: TGTGCCTGGAGTGTTGGGACTAGCGGGAGCACAGATACGCAGTATTTT. This chain connects TRBV30 to TRBJ2-3, with 12 bases lining up with TRBD2. Germline V gives CDR1 GTSNPN, CDR2 SVGIG (reference sequence). The CDR3 runs to 16 residues. Germline trimming cut 0 bases from V and 0 bases from J; bases unmatched to any gene: 1.

The genes are TRBV19 and TRBJ1-5; 11 bases line up with TRBD1. Germline V gene lookup returns CDR1 LNHDA and CDR2 SQIVND (reference sequence). J lost 5 bases, V lost 6 bases, and 9 bases had no gene match. CDR3 length: 16 amino acids. The CDR3, as DNA: TGTGCCAGTAGCGTATTCGGACAGGGGGCGGATCAGCCCCAGCATTTT. It yields the protein CASSVFGQGADQPQHF.

The chain recombines TRBV19 with TRBJ2-1; D is uncertain. Germline V CDR1 and CDR2: LNHDA, SQIVND (reference sequence). The germline V and J ends were trimmed by 6 bases and 5 bases, with 20 bases remaining between them. The CDR3 spans 16 residues. The chain's CDR3 is CASSFIRGYSNNEQFF. CDR3 nucleotide sequence: TGTGCCAGTAGCTTTATACGTGGTTACTCGAACAATGAGCAGTTCTTC.

This clone showed up just a few times. The DNA is omitted, as the CDR3 cannot be located on it reliably, and the CDR3 follows TCRdb's listing. The sample holds other DNA sequences that translate to the same CDR3. The chain links TRBV5-6 to TRBJ1-5. Both ends counted, the CDR3 spans 14 residues. The germline gives CDR1 SGHDT, CDR2 YYEEEE. This CDR3 is CASSLFFGNQPQHF.